This T cell receptor (beta chain) came from a study of shared clonotypes between healthy human individuals. The V and J ends lost 5 bases and 3 bases, in that order; junction bases with no gene match: 12. Germline V gene lookup returns CDR1 MNHEY and CDR2 SMNVEV (reference sequence). CDR3 length: 17 amino acids. Clones were read by immunoSEQ multiplex PCR, and TCRdb kept only the in-frame ones, dropping some. The sample records 2,500,000 or so clones, 85% to 95% being singletons. This clonotype was sampled from a man between 18 and 35 years old in good health. Some clones in this sample may be carry-over from other donors' samples. The chain joins TRBV27 to TRBJ2-3, with 9 bases identical to TRBD1. Material for sequencing was naive CD4+ T cells from PBMCs. This sample's subset: CD45RA+ positively selected. The CDR3 DNA sequence: TGTGCCAGCAGTCAACGCCCCCCGACAGGGGGTACAGATACGCAGTATTTT. It encodes CASSQRPPTGGTDTQYF.